This T cell receptor beta chain comes out of a study of cytomegalovirus exposure and HLA in healthy donors. Study-level findings and limits: In a later analysis, specific HLA alleles were associated with approximately 17,000 TCR beta sequences at a 0.05 false discovery rate. A link between a missense DCLRE1C variant and TCR beta V- and J-gene trimming emerged from a later analysis. Investigators reported 150 to 200 TCR beta chains as tied to cytomegalovirus.

The V gene lost 1 base and the J gene lost 1 base, with 13 bases spanning the gap. CDR1 is SGHNT, CDR2 YYREEE, per germline (reference sequence). This CDR3 contains 16 residues. 13 Jbeta primers and 60 Vbeta primers were used for the PCR. As processed by the authors: Some 10 million shared chains were among the 60 million to 80 million unique TCR beta chains that a later analysis counted. The assay was immunoSEQ multiplex PCR, and TCRdb's table has in-frame clones only and misses some. Clonal size and the V and J genes are those of that table, whereas D and trimming came from the DNA. The sample lists some 95,000 clones, about 78% occurring once. For this clone: What it binds is unknown.

This chain connects TRBV5-4 to TRBJ2-3; weak D call: TRBD2 (6 bases). The sequencing sample was made of PBMCs. The sequence was obtained from a woman in her thirties or forties in good health and CMV-seropositive. In nucleotides, the CDR3 is TGTGCCAGCAGCTTGTACCCGGGAGCCCGCACAGATACGCAGTATTTT. Translated: CASSLYPGARTDTQYF.